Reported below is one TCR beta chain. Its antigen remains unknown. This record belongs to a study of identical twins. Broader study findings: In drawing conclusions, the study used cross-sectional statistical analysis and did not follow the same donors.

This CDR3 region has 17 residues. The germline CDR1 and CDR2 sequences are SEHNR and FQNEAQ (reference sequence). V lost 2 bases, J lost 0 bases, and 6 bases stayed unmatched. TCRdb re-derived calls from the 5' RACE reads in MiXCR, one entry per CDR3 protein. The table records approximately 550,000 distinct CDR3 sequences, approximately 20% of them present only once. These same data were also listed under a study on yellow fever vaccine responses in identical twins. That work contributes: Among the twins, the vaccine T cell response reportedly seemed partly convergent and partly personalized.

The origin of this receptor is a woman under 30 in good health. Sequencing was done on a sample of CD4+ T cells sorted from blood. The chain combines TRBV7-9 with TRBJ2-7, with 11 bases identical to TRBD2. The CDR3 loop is CASSLLASGRSSYEQYF. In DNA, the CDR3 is TGTGCCAGCAGCTTATTGGCTAGCGGGAGGAGCTCCTACGAGCAGTACTTC.